This T cell receptor (beta chain) was found in a study of blood T cell repertoires in COVID-19. The method was immunoSEQ multiplex PCR; TCRdb's version includes in-frame clones alone and lacks a portion of them. The sample yields a few hundred thousand clones, 85% seen once. Trimming removed 9 bases from V and 4 bases from J; junction bases left unmatched: 7. CDR1 is SGDLS and CDR2 is YYNGEE in the germline V gene. There are 13 residues in the CDR3. Adults between about 18 and 95 years of age took part from fewer than 30 US areas. Which cohort a participant joined came from the clinical history participants gave. Recovery meant two consecutive negative NP/OP PCR tests, professional clearance, or resolved symptoms.

The sequenced sample consisted of PBMCs or T cells enriched from blood (not recorded which). This sequence originates from a woman in her fifties or sixties who had recovered from COVID-19. The rearrangement uses TRBV9 and TRBJ1-5; TRBD1 agrees at 7 bases. The CDR3 spells CAKPLTGNQPQHF. In nucleotides, the CDR3 is TGTGCCAAACCCCTGACAGGGAATCAGCCCCAGCATTTT.